The 9 T cell receptor beta chains below were found in one sample sequenced in a study of cytomegalovirus exposure and HLA in healthy donors. PCR amplification relied on 60 Vbeta primers (plus 13 Jbeta primers). Sequenced by immunoSEQ multiplex PCR; TCRdb stores in-frame clones only, minus some. The table includes some 200,000 clones, roughly 80% detected once. The sequencing input was PBMCs. These receptors all stem from a girl aged 5-17 years in good health and CMV-seronegative.

The chain has TRBV5-6 and TRBJ1-5; 10 bases fit TRBD1. V dropped 1 base and J dropped 11; count of bases not matched to a gene: 12. This CDR3 is built from 16 residues. Germline loops: CDR1 SGHDT, CDR2 YYEEEE. In DNA, the CDR3 is TGTGCCAGCAGCTTGAAGAGGACAGGGGGGATTGGAGCCCAGCATTTT. Residues: CASSLKRTGGIGAQHF.

The V and J genes are TRBV28 and TRBJ2-4; possibly TRBD2 for D (7 bases). The germline gives CDR1 MDHEN, CDR2 SYDVKM. The CDR3 spans 18 residues. The V gene lost 2 bases and the J gene lost 0 bases, with 17 bases spanning the gap. The CDR3 reads CASSLTGGLVTAKNIQYF. The CDR3 region has the DNA TGTGCCAGCAGTTTAACGGGGGGCCTAGTCACAGCCAAAAACATTCAGTACTTC. The variable domain in full, with the rest retrieved from reference TRBV28 and TRBJ2-4, is DVKVTQSSRYLVKRTGEKVFLECVQDMDHENMFWYRQDPGLGLRLIYFSYDVKMKEKGDIPEGYSVSREKKERFSLILESASTNQTSMYLCASSLTGGLVTAKNIQYFGAGTRLSVL.

The gene calls are TRBV28 and TRBJ2-6; D not resolved. Germline-derived CDR1 and CDR2 are MDHEN and SYDVKM. V was cut by 6 bases and J by 2 bases, with 11 bases left in between. CDR3 length: 15 residues. The CDR3 nucleotides are TGTGCCAGCAGCTCCGTCCAGACTGGGGCCAACGTCCTGACTTTC. Its protein is CASSSVQTGANVLTF.

This clone was picked up a small number of times. This chain links TRBV5-6 with TRBJ1-1; tentative D call: TRBD1 (5 bases). Germline CDR1 and CDR2: SGHDT and YYEEEE. The V end lost 1 base, the J end lost 0 bases, and 10 bases lay between the germline ends. The CDR3 spans 15 residues. The CDR3 sequence: CASSLYRYLNTEAFF. The DNA of the CDR3 is TGTGCCAGCAGCTTGTACAGGTATTTGAACACTGAAGCTTTCTTT.

This rearrangement joins TRBV18 to TRBJ1-1; D gene ambiguous. The V end was cut by 5 bases, the J end by 4 bases, with 20 bases between. Germline V lookup: CDR1 KGHSH, CDR2 LQKENI. The CDR3 spans 16 residues. The CDR3 here is CASSTFISDGSTEAFF. The CDR3, as DNA: TGTGCCAGCTCAACATTTATTTCGGACGGGAGCACTGAAGCTTTCTTT.

This clone was observed once. The chain recombines TRBV19 with TRBJ2-1, with 9 bases aligning to TRBD1. This CDR3 has 15 residues. Trimming cost V 3 bases and J 4 bases; bases outside gene matches: 4. Germline V gene sequence: CDR1 LNHDA, CDR2 SQIVND (reference sequence). As DNA, the CDR3 is TGTGCCAGTAGTATGGCGACAGGGGGGTACAATGAGCAGTTCTTC. It specifies CASSMATGGYNEQFF. The variable domain in full, with the rest retrieved from reference TRBV19 and TRBJ2-1, is DGGITQSPKYLFRKEGQNVTLSCEQNLNHDAMYWYRQDPGQGLRLIYYSQIVNDFQKGDIAEGYSVSREKKESFPLTVTSAQKNPTAFYLCASSMATGGYNEQFFGPGTRLTVL.

J is TRBJ2-2 and V is TRBV5-1; the match to TRBD2 covers 8 bases. V gave up 4 bases and J gave up 4 bases; unmatched junction bases: 3. The CDR3 covers 14 residues. Germline V gives CDR1 SGHRS, CDR2 YFSETQ. Here the CDR3 DNA reads TGCGCCAGCAGCCCGGGAGGGGTCACCGGGGAGCTGTTTTTT. Encoded protein: CASSPGGVTGELFF.

In regard to this clone: The junction departs from the called germline gene at one end, perhaps through a read error. J is TRBJ2-5 and V is TRBV11-2; 9 bases align to TRBD2. The CDR3 is 16 amino acids. Germline V gene lookup returns CDR1 SGHAT and CDR2 FQNNGV. The CDR3 loop is CASNLADGTSRETQYF. The CDR3 DNA follows: TGTGCCAGCAACTTAGCGGATGGGACTAGCAGAGAGACCCAGTACTTC.

The chain joins TRBV9 to TRBJ2-6; 13 bases align to TRBD2. The V segment lost 2 bases and the J segment 2 bases; nucleotides outside the gene matches: 10. The germline CDR1 and CDR2 sequences are SGDLS and YYNGEE. This CDR3 has 20 residues. CDR3 DNA sequence: TGTGCCAGCAGCGTGAGGACTAGCGGGGGAAGGGGCCCTGGGGCCAACGTCCTGACTTTC. Translated, it gives CASSVRTSGGRGPGANVLTF. The entire variable domain, with the rest obtained from reference TRBV9 and TRBJ2-6, is as follows: DSGVTQTPKHLITATGQRVTLRCSPRSGDLSVYWYQQSLDQGLQFLIQYYNGEERAKGNILERFSAQQFPDLHSELNLSSLELGDSALYFCASSVRTSGGRGPGANVLTFGAGSRLTVL.